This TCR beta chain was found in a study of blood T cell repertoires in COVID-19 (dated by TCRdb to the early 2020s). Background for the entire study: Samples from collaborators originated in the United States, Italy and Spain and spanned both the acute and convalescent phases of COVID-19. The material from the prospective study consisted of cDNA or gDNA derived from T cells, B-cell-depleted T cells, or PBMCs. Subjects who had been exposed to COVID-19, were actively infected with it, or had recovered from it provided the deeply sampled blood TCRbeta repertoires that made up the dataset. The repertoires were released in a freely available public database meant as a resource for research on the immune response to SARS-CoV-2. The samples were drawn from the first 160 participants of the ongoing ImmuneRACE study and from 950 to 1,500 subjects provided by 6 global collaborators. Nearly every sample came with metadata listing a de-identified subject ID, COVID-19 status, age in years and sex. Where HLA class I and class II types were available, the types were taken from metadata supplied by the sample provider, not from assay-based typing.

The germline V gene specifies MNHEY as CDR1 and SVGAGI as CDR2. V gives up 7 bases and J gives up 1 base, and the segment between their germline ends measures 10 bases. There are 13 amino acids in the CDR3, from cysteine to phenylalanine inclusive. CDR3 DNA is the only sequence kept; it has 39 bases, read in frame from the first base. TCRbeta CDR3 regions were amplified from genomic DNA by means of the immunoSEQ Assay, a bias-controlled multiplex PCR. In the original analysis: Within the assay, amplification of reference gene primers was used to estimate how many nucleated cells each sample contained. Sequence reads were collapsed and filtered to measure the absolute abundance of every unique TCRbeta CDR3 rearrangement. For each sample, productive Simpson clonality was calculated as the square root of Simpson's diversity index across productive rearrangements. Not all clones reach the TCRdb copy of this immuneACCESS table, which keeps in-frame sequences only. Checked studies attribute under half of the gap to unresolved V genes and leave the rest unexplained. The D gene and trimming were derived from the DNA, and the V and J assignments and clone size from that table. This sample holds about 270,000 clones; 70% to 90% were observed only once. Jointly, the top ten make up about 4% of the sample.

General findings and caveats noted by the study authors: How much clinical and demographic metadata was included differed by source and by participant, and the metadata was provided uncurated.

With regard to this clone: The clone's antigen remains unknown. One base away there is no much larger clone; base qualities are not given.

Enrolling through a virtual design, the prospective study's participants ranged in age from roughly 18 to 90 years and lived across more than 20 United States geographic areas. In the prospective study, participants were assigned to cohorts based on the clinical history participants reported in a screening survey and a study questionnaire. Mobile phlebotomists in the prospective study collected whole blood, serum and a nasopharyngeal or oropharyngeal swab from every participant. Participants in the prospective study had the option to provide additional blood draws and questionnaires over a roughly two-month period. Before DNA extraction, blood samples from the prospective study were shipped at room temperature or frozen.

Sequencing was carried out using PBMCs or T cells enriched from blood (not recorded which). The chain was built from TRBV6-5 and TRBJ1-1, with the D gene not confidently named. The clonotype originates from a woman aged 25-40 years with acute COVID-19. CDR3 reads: CASTQAGNTEAFF. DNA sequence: TGTGCCAGCACCCAGGCGGGGAACACTGAAGCTTTCTTT.